This TCR beta chain was identified during a study of blood T cell repertoires in COVID-19. Study as a whole: The cDNA or gDNA used as material had been derived from T cells, B-cell-depleted T cells, or PBMCs.

Recruitment covered about two dozen US areas and drew participants whose ages spanned about 18 to 100 years. Assignments of participants to cohorts depended upon their own reported clinical history. The method was immunoSEQ multiplex PCR; TCRdb's version includes in-frame clones alone and lacks a portion of them. Of 200,000 to 250,000 clones in the sample, roughly 89% were seen once. For this clone: Other DNA sequences within the sample encode an identical CDR3.

The origin of this receptor is a woman between 40 and 50 years old with acute COVID-19. Input material: PBMCs or T cells enriched from blood (not recorded which).

CDR3 nucleotides: TGTGCCAGCAGCTTAAGGAGGAACACTGAAGCTTTCTTT. Translating it yields CASSLRRNTEAFF. The chain joins TRBV7-8 to TRBJ1-1; D remains unclear. This CDR3 has 13 amino acids. In germline, CDR1 is SGHVS, CDR2 FQNEAQ. The germline V and J ends were trimmed by 2 bases and 1 base, with 5 bases remaining between them.